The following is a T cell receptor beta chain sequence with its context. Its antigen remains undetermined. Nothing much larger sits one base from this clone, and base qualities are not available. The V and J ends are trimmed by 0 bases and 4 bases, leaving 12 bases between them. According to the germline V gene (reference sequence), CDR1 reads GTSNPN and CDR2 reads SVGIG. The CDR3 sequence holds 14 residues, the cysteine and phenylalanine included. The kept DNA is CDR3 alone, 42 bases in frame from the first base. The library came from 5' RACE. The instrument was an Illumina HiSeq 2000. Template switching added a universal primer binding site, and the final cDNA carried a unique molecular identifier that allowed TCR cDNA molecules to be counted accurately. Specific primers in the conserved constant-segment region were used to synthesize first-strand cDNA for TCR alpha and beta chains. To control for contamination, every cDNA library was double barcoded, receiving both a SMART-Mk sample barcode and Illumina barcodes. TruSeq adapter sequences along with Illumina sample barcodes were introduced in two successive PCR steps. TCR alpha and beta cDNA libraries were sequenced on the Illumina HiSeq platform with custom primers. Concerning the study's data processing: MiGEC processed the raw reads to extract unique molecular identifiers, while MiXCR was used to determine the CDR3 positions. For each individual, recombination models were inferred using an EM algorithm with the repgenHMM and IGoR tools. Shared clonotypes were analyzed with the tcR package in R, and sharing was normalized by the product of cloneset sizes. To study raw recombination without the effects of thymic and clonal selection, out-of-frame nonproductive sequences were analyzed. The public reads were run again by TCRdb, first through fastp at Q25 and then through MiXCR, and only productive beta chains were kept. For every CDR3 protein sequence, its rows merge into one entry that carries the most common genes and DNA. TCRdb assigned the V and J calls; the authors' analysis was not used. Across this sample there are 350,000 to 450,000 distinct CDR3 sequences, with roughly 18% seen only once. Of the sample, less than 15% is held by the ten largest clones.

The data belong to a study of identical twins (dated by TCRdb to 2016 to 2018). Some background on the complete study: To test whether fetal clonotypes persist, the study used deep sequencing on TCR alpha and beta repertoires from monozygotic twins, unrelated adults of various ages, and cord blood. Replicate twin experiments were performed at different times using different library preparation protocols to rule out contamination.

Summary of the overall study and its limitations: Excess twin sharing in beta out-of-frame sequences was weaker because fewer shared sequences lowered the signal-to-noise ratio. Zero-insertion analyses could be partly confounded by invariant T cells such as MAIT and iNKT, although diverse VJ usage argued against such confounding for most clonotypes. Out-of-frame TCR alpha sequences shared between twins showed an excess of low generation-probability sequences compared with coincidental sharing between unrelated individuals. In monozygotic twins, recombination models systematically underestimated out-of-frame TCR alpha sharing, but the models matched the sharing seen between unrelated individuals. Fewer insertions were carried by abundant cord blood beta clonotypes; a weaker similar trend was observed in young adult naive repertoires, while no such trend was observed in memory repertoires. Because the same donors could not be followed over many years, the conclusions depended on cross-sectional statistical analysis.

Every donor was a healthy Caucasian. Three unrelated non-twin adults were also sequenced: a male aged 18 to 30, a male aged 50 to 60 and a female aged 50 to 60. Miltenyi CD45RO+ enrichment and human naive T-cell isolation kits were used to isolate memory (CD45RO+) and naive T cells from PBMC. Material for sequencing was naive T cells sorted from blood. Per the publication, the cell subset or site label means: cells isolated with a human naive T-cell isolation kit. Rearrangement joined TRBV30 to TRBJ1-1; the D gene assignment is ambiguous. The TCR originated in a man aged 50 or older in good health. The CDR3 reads CAWSVRAAGTEAFF. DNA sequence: TGTGCCTGGAGTGTACGGGCCGCCGGCACTGAAGCTTTCTTT.